This entry lists 22 T cell receptor beta chains sequenced from one sample in a study of T cell responses to AZD1222 COVID-19 vaccine. The method was immunoSEQ multiplex PCR; TCRdb's version includes in-frame clones alone and lacks a portion of them. This table has about 200,000 clones, roughly nine tenths appearing once. Sequences were derived from peripheral blood, sampled 28 days after the second AZD1222 dose. The receptors were gathered from an adult who received the AZD1222 COVID-19 vaccine.

This clone was detected only once. This rearrangement joins TRBV2 to TRBJ2-7, with TRBD1 identical over 9 bases. The ends lost 7 bases at V and 5 bases at J; junction bases unmatched: 6. The CDR3 is 13 amino acids. Germline values: CDR1 SNHLY, CDR2 FYNNEI. CDR3 residues: CASIPGQGHEQYF. The CDR3 coding sequence is TGTGCCAGCATACCGGGACAGGGCCACGAGCAGTACTTC.

This chain joins TRBV24-1 and TRBJ2-2; the match to TRBD2 covers 14 bases. Germline V gene sequence: CDR1 KGHDR, CDR2 SFDVKD. CDR3 length: 17 amino acids. Trimming took 9 bases from V and 0 from J; bases not matched to a gene: 5. Written as DNA, the CDR3 is TGTGCCACCGGACTAGCGGGAGGTAACGCGAACACCGGGGAGCTGTTTTTT. Protein product: CATGLAGGNANTGELFF.

This clone has only one observation. The V and J genes are TRBV5-1 and TRBJ2-7; TRBD2 agrees at 10 bases. The CDR3 spans 15 residues. J gave up 3 bases and V 0 bases, and 3 bases lay outside the gene matches. Germline V CDR1 and CDR2: SGHRS, YFSETQ. In DNA, the CDR3 is TGCGCCAGCAGCTTGGCACCTAGCGGGGGCTACGAGCAGTACTTC. Translation: CASSLAPSGGYEQYF.

The chain couples TRBV24-1 to TRBJ1-3, with 8 bases identical to TRBD1. The germline CDR1 and CDR2 sequences are KGHDR and SFDVKD. V lost 4 bases, J lost 3 bases, and 4 bases stayed unmatched. The CDR3 is 15 residues long. The CDR3 loop is CATSDNDRGGNTIYF. CDR3 coding DNA: TGTGCCACCAGTGACAATGACAGGGGTGGAAACACCATATATTTT.

The chain uses TRBV28 and TRBJ2-3, with D uncertain. V shed 3 bases and J shed 4 bases, with 8 bases lying between them. Germline lookup yields CDR1 MDHEN and CDR2 SYDVKM. The CDR3 has 13 amino acids. The DNA of the CDR3 is TGTGCCAGCAGTTTTCGGTCCCCAGATACGCAGTATTTT. Translated, it gives CASSFRSPDTQYF.

The V and J genes are TRBV4-1 and TRBJ1-5; 8 bases agree with TRBD1. Germline V gene sequence: CDR1 MGHRA, CDR2 YSYEKL. CDR3 length equals 17 residues. The ends lost 1 base at V and 4 bases at J; junction bases unmatched: 9. CDR3 coding DNA: TGCGCCAGCAGCCAAGGGTTGGCCAGGGGGCGGAATCAGCCCCAGCATTTT. Its translation is CASSQGLARGRNQPQHF.

This chain uses TRBV11-3 with TRBJ2-1; no clear D gene. This CDR3 has 18 residues. The germline gives CDR1 SGHNT, CDR2 YENEEA. The V end lost 5 bases, the J end lost 5 bases, and 25 bases lay between the germline ends. Here the CDR3 reads CASSPDPRVGAHHNEQFF. Written as DNA, the CDR3 is TGTGCCAGCAGCCCCGATCCCCGAGTAGGAGCCCATCACAATGAGCAGTTCTTC.

The chain carries TRBV11-3 and TRBJ1-6; D is possibly TRBD1 (5 bases). Trimming shortened V by 4 bases and J by 0 bases, and 19 bases separated the two germline ends. CDR3 length: 19 residues. Germline CDR1 SGHNT, CDR2 YENEEA. The CDR3 DNA reads TGTGCCAGCAGCTCAAGGACAAGGGTGGGGAGCTCCTATAATTCACCCCTCCACTTT. Protein: CASSSRTRVGSSYNSPLHF.

The V call is TRBV5-1, the J call TRBJ2-1, with 9 nucleotides matching TRBD1. V lost 0 bases and J lost 3; bases outside the gene matches: 7. CDR1 and CDR2 from the germline V gene are SGHRS and YFSETQ. The CDR3 is made up of 17 amino acids. The chain's CDR3 is CASSLAPTGGVYNEQFF. In DNA, the CDR3 is TGCGCCAGCAGCTTGGCTCCGACAGGGGGTGTCTACAATGAGCAGTTCTTC. The whole variable domain, remainder taken from reference TRBV5-1 and TRBJ2-1, is KAGVTQTPRYLIKTRGQQVTLSCSPISGHRSVSWYQQTPGQGLQFLFEYFSETQRNKGNFPGRFSGRQFSNSRSEMNVSTLELGDSALYLCASSLAPTGGVYNEQFFGPGTRLTVL.

The CDR3 protein is CASSLAWSGNSPLHF. CDR3 DNA sequence: TGTGCCAGCAGCTTGGCTTGGAGTGGAAATTCACCCCTCCACTTT. V usage is TRBV5-4 and J usage is TRBJ1-6; D is unresolved. The V and J ends lost 0 bases and 7 bases respectively, with 11 bases between them. The CDR3 has 15 amino acids. Germline assignment: CDR1 SGHNT and CDR2 YYREEE (reference sequence).

This rearrangement joins TRBV6-5 to TRBJ2-1, with TRBD2 as a possible D gene (5 bases). The CDR3 extends over 15 amino acids. Germline V gene data show CDR1 as MNHEY and CDR2 as SVGAGI. Trimming cost V 6 bases and J 9 bases, with 21 bases left between them. Written as DNA, the CDR3 is TGTGCCAGCAGCCTCGGGGAGCGGAGGAAAGGTGAGCAGTTCTTC. Translating it yields CASSLGERRKGEQFF.

The gene calls are TRBV9 and TRBJ2-2, with TRBD2 matching over 12 bases. The CDR3 has 17 amino acids. V lost 0 bases and J lost 1; bases outside the gene matches: 1. CDR1 is SGDLS and CDR2 is YYNGEE in the germline V gene. CDR3 sequence reads: CASSVGGLAGNTGELFF. The CDR3, as DNA: TGTGCCAGCAGCGTAGGGGGACTAGCGGGGAACACCGGGGAGCTGTTTTTT.

Concerning this clone: Germline and junction disagree at one end, which may indicate a read error. The CDR3 region is CAWGSFEQYF. In nucleotides, the CDR3 is TGCGCCTGGGGTTCCTTCGAGCAGTACTTC. This chain uses TRBV10-2 with TRBJ2-7; D remains ambiguous. The CDR3 is 10 residues long. CDR1 WSHSY and CDR2 SAAADI come from the germline V gene.

The gene calls are TRBV7-8 and TRBJ1-2; no clear D gene. The V end lost 5 bases, the J end lost 0 bases, and 7 bases lay between the germline ends. CDR3 length: 13 amino acids. Germline CDR1 SGHVS, CDR2 FQNEAQ. The CDR3 region is CASSRTANYGYTF. Here the CDR3 DNA reads TGTGCCAGCAGCCGGACGGCTAACTATGGCTACACCTTC.

This chain connects TRBV28 to TRBJ1-6, with D uncertain. The germline CDR1 and CDR2 sequences are MDHEN and SYDVKM. The CDR3 is 14 amino acids. The germline V and J ends were trimmed by 7 bases and 9 bases, with 16 bases remaining between them. CDR3: CASTLGSHASPLHF. The DNA of the CDR3 is TGTGCCAGCACCTTAGGTTCACACGCTTCACCCCTCCACTTT.

V and J are TRBV19 and TRBJ2-1; D unresolved. The CDR3 is 15 residues long. Germline V CDR1 and CDR2: LNHDA, SQIVND (reference sequence). Between the trimmed V and J ends, which lost 5 bases and 3 bases, there was a span of 14 bases. The CDR3 nucleotides read TGTGCCAGTAGTGAGTTGGGCAGGCTCTACAATGAGCAGTTCTTC. Its translation: CASSELGRLYNEQFF.

The rearrangement links TRBV6-5 to TRBJ2-5; 8 positions match TRBD2. V shed 7 bases and J 5 bases; nucleotides not matched to a gene: 9. The CDR3 is 14 residues long. Germline CDR1 and CDR2: MNHEY and SVGAGI. In nucleotides, the CDR3 is TGTGCCAGCAACACCGGGACTAGGCGGGAGACCCAGTACTTC. It codes for CASNTGTRRETQYF.

The V gene is TRBV10-2, the J gene TRBJ2-5; possibly TRBD1 for D (5 bases). Germline values: CDR1 WSHSY, CDR2 SAAADI. This CDR3 region has 13 residues. V was cut by 7 bases and J by 2 bases, with 11 bases left in between. CDR3 amino acids: CASNDRRQETQYF. In DNA, the CDR3 is TGCGCCAGCAATGACAGAAGACAAGAGACCCAGTACTTC.

The chain employs TRBV2 and TRBJ2-5; TRBD2 matches at 8 bases. Germline-derived CDR1 and CDR2 are SNHLY and FYNNEI. The V segment lost 5 bases and the J segment 2 bases; nucleotides outside the gene matches: 7. The CDR3 is 15 residues long. Here the CDR3 DNA reads TGTGCCAGCAGTCGGGAGGGCCTGGGGCAAGAGACCCAGTACTTC. Translated: CASSREGLGQETQYF.

The rearrangement uses TRBV28 and TRBJ1-1; the D gene is possibly TRBD1 (6 bases). This CDR3 has 13 residues. V lost 9 bases, J lost 5 bases, and 16 bases lay in between. CDR1 and CDR2 (germline): MDHEN, SYDVKM. CDR3 DNA sequence: TGTGCCAGTAGAGGGGGTGTGTGGACTGAAGCTTTCTTT. This gives the protein CASRGGVWTEAFF.

The chain is built from TRBV2 and TRBJ1-6; tentatively, D is TRBD1 (5 bases). Germline V gives CDR1 SNHLY, CDR2 FYNNEI. V lost 7 bases, J lost 0 bases, and 16 bases lay in between. This CDR3 region has 17 residues. The CDR3 coding sequence is TGTGCCAGCACCCAGGGCGCTATGAGCTCCTATAATTCACCCCTCCACTTT. This codes for CASTQGAMSSYNSPLHF.

This chain connects TRBV5-1 to TRBJ2-5; unclear D gene. The CDR3 consists of 12 residues. CDR1 SGHRS and CDR2 YFSETQ come from the germline V gene. V was trimmed by 8 bases and J by 4 bases, leaving 12 bases between them. The CDR3, as DNA: TGCGCCAGTGCGCCCTGGGGAGAGACCCAGTACTTC. Protein sequence: CASAPWGETQYF.